The present entry profiles one T cell receptor beta chain with its context. No antigen is known for it. This table comes from immunoSEQ multiplex PCR, and its TCRdb copy is limited to in-frame clones, with some not included. This sample has tens of thousands of clones, with about 83% found just once. The sample originates from a study of T cells in localized non-small cell lung cancer. CDR1 and CDR2 from the germline V gene are LNHDA and SQIVND (reference sequence). CDR3 size: 13 residues. V was trimmed by 6 bases and J by 7 bases, leaving 13 bases between them. Overall study findings and caveats: Adjacent lung held a median roughly 60 of the top 100 tumor clones. Uninvolved nearby lung showed the greatest T cell clonality, exceeding that found in tumor.

This clonotype was sampled from a female donor older than 55 with stage I lung adenocarcinoma. The sequencing used peripheral blood, collected before any cancer treatment. The gene calls are TRBV19 and TRBJ1-5; no firm D call. CDR3 coding DNA: TGTGCCAGTAGCGACTCACTAGGACAGCCCCAGCATTTT. This codes for CASSDSLGQPQHF. Based on the CDR3 plus reference TRBV19 and TRBJ1-5, the full variable domain is DGGITQSPKYLFRKEGQNVTLSCEQNLNHDAMYWYRQDPGQGLRLIYYSQIVNDFQKGDIAEGYSVSREKKESFPLTVTSAQKNPTAFYLCASSDSLGQPQHFGDGTRLSIL.